The rows below give T cell receptor beta chains drawn from one sample of a study of early T cells in non-severe SARS-CoV-2 infection. MiXCR, applied by TCRdb to the 5' RACE reads, yields one record per CDR3 protein. The sample yields about 89,000 distinct CDR3 sequences, 16% seen once. Sequenced here: whole blood, sampled at baseline. These receptors came from an adult who was a healthcare worker with PCR-confirmed SARS-CoV-2 infection or an uninfected control (not recorded which). Each CDR3 is given with its conserved first and last residue. A D gene is named only where the DNA matches it firmly. Size tells how often a clone was seen (once, few, many) or the class of an expanded clone, and some rows leave it out.

len,d_gene,v_gene,j_gene,abundance,CDR3aa,CDR3nt
15,NA,TRBV7-6,TRBJ2-1,many,CASSTFPLARNEQFF,TGTGCCAGCAGCACTTTCCCTCTAGCGAGGAATGAGCAGTTCTTC
15,NA,TRBV7-8,TRBJ2-3,many,CASSLASFGTDTQYF,TGTGCCAGCAGCTTAGCTTCTTTTGGCACAGATACGCAGTATTTT
17,NA,TRBV15,TRBJ2-4,NA,CATSSTTISVAKNIQYF,TGTGCCACCAGCAGTACCACCATCAGCGTAGCCAAAAACATTCAGTACTTC
15,NA,TRBV7-6,TRBJ2-7,many,CASSPGPGSSYEQYF,TGTGCCAGCAGCCCTGGGCCGGGTAGCTCCTACGAGCAGTACTTC
15,TRBD1,TRBV10-3,TRBJ2-3,NA,CAISEGTGPQDTQYF,TGTGCCATCAGTGAAGGGACAGGGCCTCAAGATACGCAGTATTTT
15,TRBD2,TRBV12-3/TRBV12-4,TRBJ2-2,NA,CASSAAGGGTGELFF,TGTGCCAGCAGCGCAGCGGGAGGGGGGACCGGGGAGCTGTTTTTT
15,NA,TRBV11-1,TRBJ2-3,NA,CASSLVGGRGDTQYF,TGTGCCAGCAGCTTAGTGGGAGGAAGAGGTGATACGCAGTATTTT
16,TRBD1,TRBV5-6,TRBJ2-1,few,CASSFFRDRGRSEQFF,TGTGCCAGCAGCTTTTTCCGGGACAGGGGGCGAAGTGAGCAGTTCTTC
16,TRBD2,TRBV9,TRBJ2-5,NA,CASSVGIAGSQETQYF,TGTGCCAGCAGCGTAGGGATAGCGGGAAGCCAAGAGACCCAGTACTTC
16,NA,TRBV6-1,TRBJ2-7,many,CASSDGFGGTDGDLYF,TGTGCCAGCAGTGACGGGTTTGGCGGGACCGACGGAGACCTGTACTTC
14,NA,TRBV20-1,TRBJ2-7,NA,CSAPGAVRGYEQYF,TGCAGTGCACCTGGGGCAGTGAGGGGCTACGAGCAGTACTTC
12,NA,TRBV20-1,TRBJ2-1,NA,CSARTQLHEQFF,TGCAGTGCCCGAACCCAGCTGCATGAGCAGTTCTTC
15,TRBD2,TRBV4-3,TRBJ2-7,NA,CASSPAFSGDYEQYF,TGCGCCAGCAGCCCAGCTTTTAGCGGGGACTACGAGCAGTACTTC
15,NA,TRBV12-3/TRBV12-4,TRBJ1-1,few,CASSLNEVVNTEAFF,TGTGCCAGCAGTTTAAATGAGGTTGTGAACACTGAAGCTTTCTTT
14,NA,TRBV4-2,TRBJ1-5,many,CASSPRQGNQPQHF,TGTGCCAGCAGCCCTCGACAGGGCAATCAGCCCCAGCATTTT
15,NA,TRBV6-1,TRBJ2-3,NA,CASSELIWGTDTQYF,TGTGCCAGCAGTGAACTCATCTGGGGCACAGATACGCAGTATTTT
11,NA,TRBV6-5,TRBJ2-7,NA,CASSYGREQYF,TGTGCCAGCAGTTATGGGAGGGAGCAGTACTTC
18,TRBD1,TRBV7-8,TRBJ2-6,NA,CASSWPGTGETGANVLTF,TGTGCCAGCAGCTGGCCAGGGACAGGGGAGACTGGGGCCAACGTCCTGACTTTC
12,TRBD1,TRBV12-3/TRBV12-4,TRBJ1-1,NA,CASSLRDSEAFF,TGTGCCAGCAGTTTGCGGGACAGTGAAGCTTTCTTT
17,TRBD1,TRBV30,TRBJ2-7,few,CAWSVLFVRQGPYEQYF,TGTGCCTGGAGTGTACTTTTTGTGAGACAGGGGCCCTACGAGCAGTACTTC
20,TRBD2,TRBV5-1,TRBJ2-7,NA,CASSFKAPASGTPGGYEQYF,TGCGCCAGCAGCTTTAAGGCCCCGGCTAGCGGGACCCCCGGGGGCTACGAGCAGTACTTC
14,NA,TRBV5-1,TRBJ2-1,few,CASSFPGAHGEQFF,TGCGCCAGCAGCTTTCCAGGGGCTCACGGTGAGCAGTTCTTC
16,TRBD2,TRBV19,TRBJ2-1,NA,CASSPPGLAVYNEQFF,TGTGCCAGTAGTCCCCCGGGACTAGCGGTCTACAATGAGCAGTTCTTC
18,NA,TRBV4-3,TRBJ2-3,few,CASSQDEGGAFSTDTQYF,TGCGCCAGCAGCCAAGATGAGGGGGGAGCCTTTTCCACAGATACGCAGTATTTT
13,NA,TRBV7-3,TRBJ2-2,few,CASSSSTTGELFF,TGTGCCAGCAGCTCCTCGACGACCGGGGAGCTGTTTTTT
12,NA,TRBV14,TRBJ2-3,NA,CASSQGWGAQYF,TGTGCCAGCAGCCAAGGGTGGGGTGCGCAGTATTTT
16,NA,TRBV4-3,TRBJ1-4,NA,CASSQDLIDNTGKLFF,TGCGCCAGCAGCCAAGATCTGATTGACAATACGGGGAAACTGTTTTTT
15,TRBD2,TRBV20-1,TRBJ2-3,many,CSANSGTSGADTQYF,TGCAGTGCTAATTCCGGGACTAGCGGGGCAGATACGCAGTATTTT
14,NA,TRBV28,TRBJ1-1,few,CASSISFVNTEAFF,TGTGCCAGCAGTATTAGCTTTGTGAACACTGAAGCTTTCTTT
15,NA,TRBV4-3,TRBJ1-1,NA,CASSQEVIANTEAFF,TGCGCCAGCAGCCAAGAGGTCATAGCGAACACTGAAGCTTTCTTT
11,NA,TRBV6-4,TRBJ2-7,NA,CASRNKREQYF,TGTGCCAGCAGGAACAAGAGGGAGCAGTACTTC
12,NA,TRBV27,TRBJ2-7,NA,CASPPRRYEQYF,TGTGCCAGCCCGCCGCGGAGGTACGAGCAGTACTTC
15,NA,TRBV6-2/TRBV6-3,TRBJ2-2,NA,CASSSETQNTGELFF,TGTGCCAGCAGTTCTGAGACACAGAACACCGGGGAGCTGTTTTTT
16,TRBD2,TRBV5-4,TRBJ2-3,few,CASSLAPTSGKDTQYF,TGTGCCAGCAGCTTGGCCCCGACTAGCGGGAAGGATACGCAGTATTTT
15,NA,TRBV5-6,TRBJ2-2,few,CASSSLGLNTGELFF,TGTGCCAGCAGCTCGCTGGGGCTGAACACCGGGGAGCTGTTTTTT
14,NA,TRBV11-2,TRBJ2-7,NA,CASSSLEGNYEQYF,TGTGCCAGCAGCTCTCTAGAGGGCAACTACGAGCAGTACTTC
13,NA,TRBV7-9,TRBJ1-4,few,CASSLNMGEKLFF,TGTGCCAGCAGCTTAAATATGGGGGAAAAACTGTTTTTT
16,TRBD2,TRBV7-8,TRBJ2-1,NA,CASSLVRLAAGDEQFF,TGTGCCAGCAGCTTAGTTCGACTAGCGGCTGGCGATGAGCAGTTCTTC
14,TRBD1,TRBV7-2,TRBJ1-1,few,CASRQGGAGTEAFF,TGTGCCAGCAGACAAGGGGGCGCAGGCACTGAAGCTTTCTTT
13,TRBD1,TRBV2,TRBJ2-7,few,CASEQGATYEQYF,TGTGCCAGCGAACAGGGGGCGACCTACGAGCAGTACTTC
18,TRBD2,TRBV6-4,TRBJ2-1,NA,CASISRTSGISSYNEQFF,TGTGCCAGCATATCCAGGACTAGCGGGATCAGCTCCTACAATGAGCAGTTCTTC
15,NA,TRBV2,TRBJ2-4,NA,CASSPFEGLKNIQYF,TGTGCCAGCAGTCCCTTTGAGGGCCTCAAAAACATTCAGTACTTC
18,TRBD1,TRBV6-5,TRBJ2-7,few,CASRMRTGLAGYAYEQYF,TGTGCCAGCAGGATGAGGACAGGGCTCGCGGGGTACGCCTACGAGCAGTACTTC
13,NA,TRBV12-3/TRBV12-4,TRBJ2-3,once,CASRIARADTQYF,TGTGCCAGCAGGATAGCGAGGGCAGATACGCAGTATTTT
21,NA,TRBV28,TRBJ2-3,many,CASSTPQPGTDSTSGTDTQYF,TGTGCCAGCAGCACTCCTCAGCCCGGGACAGACAGTACTAGCGGTACAGATACGCAGTATTTT
18,TRBD1,TRBV11-2,TRBJ2-6,once,CASSLGRQGEAGANVLTF,TGTGCCAGCAGCTTAGGACGACAGGGCGAGGCTGGGGCCAACGTCCTGACTTTC